The clone carrying this TCR beta chain is a singleton in its sample. Its antigen remains unknown. TCRdb recomputed calls from the 5' RACE reads with MiXCR, one row per CDR3 protein. Of about 66,000 distinct CDR3 sequences listed, under 7.5% are singletons. These data are taken from a study of CD8 T cells in ankylosing spondylitis. Study-wide points: Disease-linked clones reportedly concentrated significantly in matched ankylosing spondylitis synovial fluid. The disease-linked clones had a CD8+ phenotype and low blood frequencies.

The sequencing input was synovial fluid, either unsorted or a sorted T cell fraction (not recorded which). This clonotype originated in a male donor with ankylosing spondylitis.

The CDR3 region is CASTATGVGYEQYF. Here the CDR3 DNA reads TGTGCCAGCACCGCGACAGGCGTGGGCTACGAGCAGTACTTC. V and J are TRBV3-1 and TRBJ2-7; D is perhaps TRBD1 (6 bases). V lost 7 bases and J 3 bases, leaving 16 bases between the germline ends. This CDR3 is built from 14 residues. Per germline, CDR1 LGHDT and CDR2 YNNKEL (reference sequence).